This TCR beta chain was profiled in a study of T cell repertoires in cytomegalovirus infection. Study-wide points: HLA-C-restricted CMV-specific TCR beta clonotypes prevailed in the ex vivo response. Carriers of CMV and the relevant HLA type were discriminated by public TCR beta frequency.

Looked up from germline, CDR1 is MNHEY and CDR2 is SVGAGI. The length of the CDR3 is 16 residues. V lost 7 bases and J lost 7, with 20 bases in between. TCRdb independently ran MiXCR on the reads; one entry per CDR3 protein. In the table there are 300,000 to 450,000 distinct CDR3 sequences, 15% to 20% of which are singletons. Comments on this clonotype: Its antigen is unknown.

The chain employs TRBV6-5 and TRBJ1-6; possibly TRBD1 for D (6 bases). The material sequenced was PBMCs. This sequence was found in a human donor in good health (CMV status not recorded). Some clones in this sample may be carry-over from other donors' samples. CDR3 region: CASTSSSGQINSPLHF. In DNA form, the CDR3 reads TGTGCCAGCACCAGCTCGTCGGGACAAATCAATTCACCCCTCCACTTT.